This T cell receptor (beta chain) was captured in a study of patients and donors after allogeneic stem cell transplantation. TCRdb recomputed calls from the RT-PCR reads with MiXCR, one row per CDR3 protein. This sample yields about 410,000 distinct CDR3 sequences, of which around 16% are seen a single time; over 6% belongs to the top ten. This CDR3 is 14 amino acids long. Between the trimmed V and J ends, which lost 2 bases and 7 bases, there was a span of 14 bases. The sequenced sample consisted of blood, either unsorted or a sorted T cell fraction (not recorded which). The chain recombines TRBV12-3 or TRBV12-4 with TRBJ1-1; D gene ambiguous. The receptor's source is a human donor who was either an allogeneic HSCT recipient or a stem cell or donor lymphocyte infusion donor (not recorded which). It is not recorded whose cells these are; they may come from a transplant donor. CDR3 amino acids: CASSLRSSLGEAFF. The CDR3 nucleotides read TGTGCCAGCAGTTTAAGGTCTTCCCTCGGTGAAGCTTTCTTT.